This entry lists 4 T cell receptor beta chains sequenced from one sample in a study of tumor-infiltrating lymphocytes in primary liver carcinoma. TCR beta cDNA was reverse-transcribed from around 0.55 ug of total RNA. The reaction used a constant-region primer and ProtoScript II reverse transcriptase. Library construction for TCR beta comprised three nested multiplex PCR rounds performed with slightly modified ARM-PCR. For approximately 11 cycles apiece, the opening two PCR rounds ran with TRBV1-TRBV30 forward primers and a C-beta reverse primer. MiXCR, run by TCRdb on the multiplex PCR reads, gives a single entry per CDR3 protein. The table shows about 43,000 distinct CDR3 sequences, with about three quarters occurring only once. Joint extraction of RNA and DNA used roughly 18-34 mg of bulk tissue that was unsorted. The sample was liver tumor tissue from sampling region 2. Regarding subset: tumor region T2, inferior pole. These TCRs come from a man aged 35-49 years with primary liver carcinoma and hepatitis B virus infection.

Concerning this clonotype: At one of its ends the junction is not consistent with the germline gene, which may arise from a read error. V gene TRBV30 combines with J gene TRBJ2-7, with D possibly being TRBD1 (6 bases). Germline CDR1 and CDR2: GTSNPN and SVGIG (reference sequence). CDR3 length equals 16 residues. Here the CDR3 DNA reads TGTGTCTGGAGTCCATGCGGTGGACAGTCCTCCTACGAGCAGTACTTC. Protein product: CVWSPCGGQSSYEQYF.

In the case of this clonotype: The junction differs from germline at one of its ends, possibly a read error. The chain couples TRBV6-1 to TRBJ2-1; weak D call: TRBD2 (5 bases). Germline lookup yields CDR1 MNHNS and CDR2 SASEGT. The CDR3 is 15 residues long. The CDR3 sequence: CASSTGTSGQWEQSF. The DNA of the CDR3 is TGTGCCAGCAGTACCGGAACAAGCGGCCAATGGGAGCAGTCCTTC.

To note about this clonotype: At one end, the junction sequence differs from germline, possibly due to a read error. The J gene is TRBJ2-2, the V gene TRBV29-1; tentatively, D is TRBD2 (5 bases). CDR3 size: 15 residues. Germline CDR1 SQVTM, CDR2 ANQGSEA. CDR3 loop: CSVGRPGCGTGELFF. Written as DNA, the CDR3 is TGTAGCGTTGGTCGTCCGGGATGTGGCACCGGGGAGTTGTTTTTT.

This clonotype was seen at least ten times. The chain recombines TRBV28 with TRBJ1-1; no firm D call. The CDR3 contains 13 residues. V gave up 3 bases and J gave up 6 bases, with 11 bases separating them. Germline CDR1 and CDR2: MDHEN and SYDVKM. In nucleotides, the CDR3 is TGTGCCAGCAGTTTGGGCCGGCTCGCTGAAGCTTTCTTT. Translating gives CASSLGRLAEAFF.